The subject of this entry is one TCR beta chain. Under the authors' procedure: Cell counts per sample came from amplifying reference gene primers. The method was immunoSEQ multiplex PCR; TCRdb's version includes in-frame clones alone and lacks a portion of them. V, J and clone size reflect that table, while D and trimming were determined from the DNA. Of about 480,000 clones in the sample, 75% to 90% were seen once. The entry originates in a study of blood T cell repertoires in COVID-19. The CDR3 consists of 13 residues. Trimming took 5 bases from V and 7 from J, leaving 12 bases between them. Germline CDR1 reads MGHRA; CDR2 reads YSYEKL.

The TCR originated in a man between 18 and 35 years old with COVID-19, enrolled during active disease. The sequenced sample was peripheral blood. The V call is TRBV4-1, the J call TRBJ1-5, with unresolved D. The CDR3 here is CASSKTLEQPQHF. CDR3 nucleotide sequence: TGCGCCAGCAGCAAAACATTGGAGCAGCCCCAGCATTTT.